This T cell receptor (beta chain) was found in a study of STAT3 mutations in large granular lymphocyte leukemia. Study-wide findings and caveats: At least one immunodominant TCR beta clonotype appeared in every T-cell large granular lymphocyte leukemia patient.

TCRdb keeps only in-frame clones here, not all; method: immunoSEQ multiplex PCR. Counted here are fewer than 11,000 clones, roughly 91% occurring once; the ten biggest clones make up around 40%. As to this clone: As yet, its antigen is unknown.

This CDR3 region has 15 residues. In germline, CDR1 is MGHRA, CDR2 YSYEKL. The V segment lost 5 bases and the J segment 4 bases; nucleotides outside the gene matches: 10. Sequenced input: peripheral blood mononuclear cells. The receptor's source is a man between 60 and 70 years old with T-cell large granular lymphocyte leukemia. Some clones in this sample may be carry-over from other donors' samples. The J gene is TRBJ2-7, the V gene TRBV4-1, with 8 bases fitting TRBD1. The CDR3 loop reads CASSAHRGENYEQYF. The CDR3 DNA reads TGCGCCAGCAGCGCCCACAGGGGGGAAAATTACGAGCAGTACTTC.